Below are 4 T cell receptor beta chains sequenced from a single sample in a study of glioma-infiltrating T cells after dendritic cell vaccination (dated by TCRdb to about 2016). The receptor library was made with the immunoSEQ multiplex PCR assay. Sourced from immuneACCESS, this table was stored by TCRdb with only in-frame sequences that have V and J called. A share of the clones is absent; for the studies checked, an unresolved V gene accounts for under half, and the remainder has no known explanation. The sample table contains just under 85,000 clones; only one count was recorded for about 87% of them. Approximately 2.9% of the sample is taken by the ten largest. Sequencing was performed on blood, taken before dendritic cell vaccination. These receptors were taken from a human donor with glioblastoma.

The V and J genes are TRBV4-1 and TRBJ2-5, with 9 bases lining up with TRBD2. This CDR3 comprises 17 residues. The germline V gene encodes CDR1 MGHRA and CDR2 YSYEKL. V dropped 0 bases and J dropped 8; count of bases not matched to a gene: 13. The CDR3: CASSQEEGASGTITQYF. DNA for the CDR3: TGCGCCAGCAGCCAAGAGGAGGGGGCTAGCGGGACTATCACCCAGTACTTC.

The chain combines TRBV5-6 with TRBJ2-1; 11 bases are a match to TRBD2. V gave up 3 bases and J gave up 2 bases; unmatched junction bases: 7. CDR3 size: 17 residues. From germline, CDR1 is SGHDT and CDR2 YYEEEE. The CDR3 reads CASSSDSGGAPYNEQFF. The CDR3 DNA reads TGTGCCAGCAGCTCCGATAGCGGGGGGGCCCCCTACAATGAGCAGTTCTTC.

The J gene is TRBJ1-5, the V gene TRBV7-2; possibly TRBD1 for D (5 bases). V gave up 5 bases and J gave up 7 bases, with 12 bases separating them. The CDR3 covers 13 residues. Germline V gene sequence: CDR1 SGHTA, CDR2 FQGNSA. CDR3 protein: CASSPRGGQPQHF. The DNA of the CDR3 is TGTGCCAGCAGCCCCCGGGGGGGGCAGCCCCAGCATTTT.

This clone was seen only once. This chain uses TRBV6-5 with TRBJ2-2; TRBD2 agrees at 11 bases. CDR3 length: 14 amino acids. CDR1 is MNHEY, CDR2 SVGAGI, per germline. V lost 6 bases and J lost 7; bases outside the gene matches: 4. In DNA form, the CDR3 reads TGTGCCAGCAGACTAGCGGGAGTGGGCGGGGAGCTGTTTTTT. The encoded protein is CASRLAGVGGELFF.